This passage covers 2 T cell receptor beta chains from one sample sequenced in a study of blood T cell repertoires in COVID-19. TCRdb keeps only in-frame clones here, not all; method: immunoSEQ multiplex PCR. The sample shows 150,000 to 200,000 clones, around 87% of them seen only once. Sequencing was done on a sample of peripheral blood. The source is a man in his forties with active or convalescent COVID-19.

This sequence joins TRBV7-6 and TRBJ1-1; TRBD1 might be the D (6 bases). The CDR3 is made up of 17 amino acids. Germline V CDR1 and CDR2: SGHVS, FNYEAQ. Trimming took 0 bases from V and 2 from J, leaving 16 bases between them. CDR3 region: CASSLAGYSQGNTEAFF. The CDR3 nucleotides read TGTGCCAGCAGCTTAGCCGGTTATTCACAGGGAAACACTGAAGCTTTCTTT.

In DNA, the CDR3 is TGTGCCATCAGTGGAAGAGGGCCCCCCACCGGGGAGCTGTTTTTT. It is translated as CAISGRGPPTGELFF. The genes are TRBV10-3 and TRBJ2-2; a weak D match, TRBD2 (5 bases). CDR1 ENHRY and CDR2 SYGVKD come from the germline V gene. The CDR3 runs to 15 residues. V was pared by 4 bases and J by 4 bases, with 13 bases between.